These T cell receptor beta chains were read from a single sample in a study of metastatic and nonmetastatic thyroid tumors. With MiXCR, TCRdb called clones anew from the PCR reads. The repertoire holds about 43,000 clones, with about 3.3% as singletons. Sequencing was performed on blood. These receptors all stem from a female donor with papillary thyroid cancer or a benign thyroid nodule (not recorded which). Some clones in this sample may be carry-over from other donors' samples. Both conserved end residues are part of each CDR3. A D gene is named only where the DNA matches it firmly. Clone size appears in some rows only: once, few, many, or a class for an expanded clone.

D: .; V: TRBV27; size: many; J: TRBJ2-7; DNA: TGTGCCAGCAGTTTAGTGGGGTCTACCTACGAGCAGTACTTC; CDR3: CASSLVGSTYEQYF
D: .; V: TRBV20-1; size: many; J: TRBJ2-7; DNA: TGCAGTGCTAGCGACGGCTCCTCCTACGAGCAGTACTTC; CDR3: CSASDGSSYEQYF
D: TRBD1; V: TRBV7-3; size: many; J: TRBJ2-1; DNA: TGTGCCAGCAGCTTTGACAGGGGCGCCAATGAGCAGTTCTTC; CDR3: CASSFDRGANEQFF
D: .; V: TRBV6-2/TRBV6-3; size: .; J: TRBJ1-1; DNA: TGTGCCAGCAGTCCTTCTTGGGGGACGGGCACTGAAGCTTTCTTT; CDR3: CASSPSWGTGTEAFF
D: .; V: TRBV29-1; size: many; J: TRBJ2-1; DNA: TGCAGCTCGGGGGCGGGGTACAACAATGAGCAGTTCTTC; CDR3: CSSGAGYNNEQFF
D: .; V: TRBV10-3; size: many; J: TRBJ1-6; DNA: TGTGCCATCAGTGAGGCCGATTCACCCCTCCACTTT; CDR3: CAISEADSPLHF
D: TRBD1; V: TRBV4-2; size: .; J: TRBJ1-6; DNA: TGTGCCAGCAGTCCAACAGGGGGGTATTCACCCCTCCACTTT; CDR3: CASSPTGGYSPLHF
D: .; V: TRBV6-1; size: many; J: TRBJ1-3; DNA: TGTGCCAGCAGCCGACAGGGAAACACCATATATTTT; CDR3: CASSRQGNTIYF
D: .; V: TRBV19; size: many; J: TRBJ2-3; DNA: TGTGCCAGTAGAGGGGGTGCAGATACGCAGTATTTT; CDR3: CASRGGADTQYF
D: .; V: TRBV6-2/TRBV6-3; size: few; J: TRBJ2-3; DNA: TGTGCCAGCAGTTACGAGCGATCCCTGGCAGATACGCAGTATTTT; CDR3: CASSYERSLADTQYF
D: .; V: TRBV6-1; size: many; J: TRBJ2-1; DNA: TGTGCCAGCAGTATAATGACGTCCTATTACAATGAGCAGTTCTTC; CDR3: CASSIMTSYYNEQFF
D: TRBD1; V: TRBV6-1; size: few; J: TRBJ1-2; DNA: TGTGCCAGCAGTCGACCACAGGGGAGCTATGGCTACACCTTC; CDR3: CASSRPQGSYGYTF
D: TRBD2; V: TRBV20-1; size: many; J: TRBJ2-5; DNA: TGCAGTGTTGGGACTATTGGAGAGACCCAGTACTTC; CDR3: CSVGTIGETQYF
D: TRBD1; V: TRBV29-1; size: many; J: TRBJ1-1; DNA: TGCAGCATCTCCGGGACAGCGAACACTGAAGCTTTCTTT; CDR3: CSISGTANTEAFF
D: .; V: TRBV19; size: many; J: TRBJ1-2; DNA: TGTGCCAGTAGTATAGCGGAGGGGTCCTATGGCTACACCTTC; CDR3: CASSIAEGSYGYTF
D: .; V: TRBV12-3/TRBV12-4; size: few; J: TRBJ1-2; DNA: TGTGCCAGCAGTTCGGGACGGAATGGCTACACCTTC; CDR3: CASSSGRNGYTF
D: .; V: TRBV27; size: many; J: TRBJ1-5; DNA: TGTGCCAGCAGTCCCTCAAATAGCAATCAGCCCCAGCATTTT; CDR3: CASSPSNSNQPQHF
D: .; V: TRBV7-9; size: many; J: TRBJ1-3; DNA: TGTGCCAGCAGCTTGCCACCCGACGGGGAGCATGACACCATATATTTT; CDR3: CASSLPPDGEHDTIYF
D: TRBD1; V: TRBV2; size: .; J: TRBJ2-7; DNA: TGTGCCAGCCTGGGACAGGGGGCGGATCAGTACTTC; CDR3: CASLGQGADQYF
D: TRBD1; V: TRBV24-1; size: many; J: TRBJ2-1; DNA: TGTGCCACCAGTGATGACAGGGGGGGCCCGAGCTCCTACAATGAGCAGTTCTTC; CDR3: CATSDDRGGPSSYNEQFF
D: TRBD1; V: TRBV29-1; size: many; J: TRBJ2-7; DNA: TGCAGCGCTGAACAGGGGGACGAGCAGTACTTC; CDR3: CSAEQGDEQYF
D: TRBD1; V: TRBV5-1; size: few; J: TRBJ2-1; DNA: TGCGCCAGCAGCCCCCAGGGGGCCTACAATGAGCAGTTCTTC; CDR3: CASSPQGAYNEQFF
D: TRBD1; V: TRBV20-1; size: .; J: TRBJ1-1; DNA: TGCAGTGCTAGAGATGGGACAGGGGACACTGAAGCTTTCTTT; CDR3: CSARDGTGDTEAFF
D: .; V: TRBV2; size: once; J: TRBJ2-7; DNA: TGTGCCAGCAGCGTCGAGAGATCCTACGAGCAGTACTTC; CDR3: CASSVERSYEQYF